This TCR beta chain came from a study of T cell clones after liver transplantation. Turning to the study itself: A pre-transplant mixed lymphocyte reaction with TCRbeta sequencing defined graft-donor-reactive clones followed in post-transplant blood. Until 12-24 months post-transplant, subjects got standard immunosuppression and no induction.

Notes on this clone: Its antigen is undetermined.

Only in-frame clones appear in the TCRdb table, and some are missing; sequencing was by immunoSEQ multiplex PCR. Of around 100,000 clones in the sample, 84% are singletons; the top ten hold approximately 2.8%. Study-wide findings and caveats: Graft donor-reactive T cells possibly entered the graft instead of undergoing deletion.

The CDR3 sequence is 15 residues long. Trimming took 8 bases from V and 1 from J, leaving 18 bases between them. Germline V CDR1 and CDR2: SGHVS, FNYEAQ. The TCR sequence derives from a human patient who received a liver transplant. Some T cells may be supplied by the graft donor. V and J are TRBV7-6 and TRBJ2-7; D may correspond to TRBD1 or TRBD2 (5 bases each). The sample in question was CD4+ T cells from blood, obtained around 49 months after liver transplant. The CDR3 loop reads CASAEIPRGSYEQYF. The CDR3 region has the DNA TGTGCCAGCGCGGAGATTCCGAGGGGATCCTACGAGCAGTACTTC.